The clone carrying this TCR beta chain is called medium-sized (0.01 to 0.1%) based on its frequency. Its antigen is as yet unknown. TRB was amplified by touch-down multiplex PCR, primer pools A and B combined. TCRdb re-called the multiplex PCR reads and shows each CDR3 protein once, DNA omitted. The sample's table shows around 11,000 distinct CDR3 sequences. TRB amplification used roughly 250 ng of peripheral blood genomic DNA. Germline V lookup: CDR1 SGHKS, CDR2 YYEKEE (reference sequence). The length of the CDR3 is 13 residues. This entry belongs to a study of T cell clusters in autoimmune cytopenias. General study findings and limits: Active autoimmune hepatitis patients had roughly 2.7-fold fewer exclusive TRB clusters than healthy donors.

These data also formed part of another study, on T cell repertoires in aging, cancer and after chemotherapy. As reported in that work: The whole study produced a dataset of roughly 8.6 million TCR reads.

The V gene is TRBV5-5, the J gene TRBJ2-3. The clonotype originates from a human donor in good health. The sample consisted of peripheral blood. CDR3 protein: CASSLDWGDTQYF.